The source of this T cell receptor beta chain is a study of beta chain features in type 1 diabetes. About the study: All samples together contributed 95 million to 110 million sorted cells for examination.

A few counts support this clone. Antigen unknown. CD45RO/CCR7/CD25/CD127/CD95/CD27 staining was used to isolate CD4+ naive, central memory, regulatory and stem cell-like memory cells by sorting. The length of the CDR3 is 19 residues. V lost 4 bases, J lost 2 bases, and 20 bases stayed unmatched. The germline V gene has CDR1 SGHDN and CDR2 FVKESK. What was sequenced were expressed TCRB transcripts, since all of the isolated RNA had been reverse transcribed. Method: immunoSEQ multiplex PCR; TCRdb's copy keeps in-frame clones and lacks some. The table lists 600,000 or so clones, around 12% of them singletons. Study results and limitations: Reduced insertions and increased deletions marked VDJ junctions in type 1 diabetes patients. A cDNA-based sequencing approach could over-represent cells with high TCR expression. Shortening that was moderate but significant affected the TCRB CDR3s of Type 1 diabetes patients in all four CD4+ subsets.

Sequenced material: naive CD4+ T cells from blood. This receptor was identified in a man between 25 and 39 years old with type 1 diabetes. The rearrangement uses TRBV14 and TRBJ2-7; 7 bases align to TRBD2. The CDR3 protein is CASSLSPGLPIPGPYEQYF. For the CDR3, the DNA is TGTGCCAGCAGCCTATCGCCGGGACTACCGATCCCGGGTCCCTACGAGCAGTACTTC.